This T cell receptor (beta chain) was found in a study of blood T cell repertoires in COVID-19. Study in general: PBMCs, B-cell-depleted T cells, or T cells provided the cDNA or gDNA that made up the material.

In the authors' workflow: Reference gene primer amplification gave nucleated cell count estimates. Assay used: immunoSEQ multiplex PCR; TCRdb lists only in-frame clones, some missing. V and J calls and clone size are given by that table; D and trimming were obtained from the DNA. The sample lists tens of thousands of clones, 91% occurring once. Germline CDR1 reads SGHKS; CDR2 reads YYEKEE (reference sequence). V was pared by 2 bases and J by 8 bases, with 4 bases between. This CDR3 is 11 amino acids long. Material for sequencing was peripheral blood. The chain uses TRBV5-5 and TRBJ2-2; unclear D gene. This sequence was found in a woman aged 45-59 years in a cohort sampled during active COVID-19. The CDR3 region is CASSLEGELFF. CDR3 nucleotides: TGTGCCAGCAGCTTAGAGGGGGAGCTGTTTTTT.